The present entry profiles one T cell receptor (beta chain) with its context. The antigen is undetermined. The authors ran a second PCR of roughly 6 to 11 cycles using a sample-barcoded 5' primer and a J-beta primer mix. TCRdb re-called the 5' RACE reads with MiXCR, one entry per CDR3 protein. The repertoire holds approximately 730,000 distinct CDR3 sequences, with around half as singletons. J gave up 4 bases and V 10 bases, and 11 bases lay outside the gene matches. The CDR3 is 15 residues long. The germline V gene has CDR1 KGHSH and CDR2 LQKENI. This sample stems from a study of blood T cells in healthy people across ages. Whole-study results and caveats: As age increased, TCR beta diversity per million T cells fell in a roughly linear fashion. Naive CD4+ cells and diversity were both higher in long-lived donors than in aged donors.

The TCR sequence derives from an elderly man in good health. Sequences were obtained from blood. The chain uses TRBV18 and TRBJ2-1; 9 bases are a match to TRBD2. CDR3 bases: TGTGCCACCCACCCGGACAGCGGGGGGTACAATGAGCAGTTCTTC. This encodes CATHPDSGGYNEQFF.